This T cell receptor (beta chain) derives from a study of blood T cell repertoires in COVID-19. Study overall: The cDNA or gDNA used as material had been derived from T cells, B-cell-depleted T cells, or PBMCs.

TCRdb's copy holds only in-frame clones and misses some; the assay was immunoSEQ multiplex PCR. Of about 80,000 clones in the sample, around 79% were seen once. The V gene's germline CDR1 is LNHNV and CDR2 YYDKDF (reference sequence). V was clipped by 3 bases and J by 3 bases; unmatched bases: 6. CDR3 length: 16 residues. The source is a human donor in a cohort sampled during active COVID-19. V is TRBV15 and J is TRBJ2-2, with 8 bases lining up with TRBD2. The specimen was peripheral blood. The CDR3 DNA reads TGTGCCACCAGCAGGGGACTAGGGATAGACACCGGGGAGCTGTTTTTT. Encoded protein: CATSRGLGIDTGELFF.